These 14 T cell receptor beta chains were sequenced from one sample in a study of Tregs in tolerant kidney transplant recipients. Clones were read by immunoSEQ multiplex PCR, and TCRdb kept only the in-frame ones, dropping some. The sample shows about 120,000 clones, about 90% of them seen only once. Sequenced input: CD4+ T cells from blood. These receptors all stem from a human donor in good health.

The chain combines TRBV5-1 with TRBJ1-2; possible D gene TRBD1, 6 bases. CDR1 is SGHRS and CDR2 is YFSETQ in the germline V gene. The CDR3 is 14 amino acids. V lost 0 bases and J 6 bases, leaving 12 bases between the germline ends. CDR3 region: CASSLDRARDGYTF. The CDR3 bases are TGCGCCAGCAGCTTGGACAGGGCCAGGGATGGCTACACCTTC.

The chain joins TRBV11-3 to TRBJ2-1; 16 bases line up with TRBD2. V shed 0 bases, J shed 8 bases, and the junction held 10 bases outside the gene matches. The CDR3 has 19 amino acids. The germline CDR1 and CDR2 sequences are SGHNT and YENEEA. The CDR3 protein is CASSLDLPGLAGGPYEQFF. The CDR3 DNA follows: TGTGCCAGCAGCTTAGACCTGCCGGGACTAGCGGGAGGGCCGTATGAGCAGTTCTTC.

Regarding this clone: The sample has other DNA sequences that encode this CDR3 too. The chain joins TRBV7-9 to TRBJ1-5, with no clear D. The CDR3 is 12 residues long. Germline V gene data show CDR1 as SEHNR and CDR2 as FQNEAQ (reference sequence). The germline V and J ends were trimmed by 3 bases and 4 bases, with 4 bases remaining between them. CDR3 loop: CASSFQNQPQHF. The CDR3 nucleotides are TGTGCCAGCAGCTTTCAAAATCAGCCCCAGCATTTT.

The chain uses TRBV19 and TRBJ1-1; 10 bases match TRBD1. The CDR3 extends over 18 amino acids. Germline loops: CDR1 LNHDA, CDR2 SQIVND (reference sequence). After removal of 2 bases from V and 0 bases from J, the junction contained 9 bases not matched to a gene. Here the CDR3 reads CASSISPWDRGMNTEAFF. The CDR3 nucleotides are TGTGCCAGTAGTATATCTCCCTGGGACAGGGGAATGAACACTGAAGCTTTCTTT.

This rearrangement joins TRBV7-9 to TRBJ2-1; 9 bases match TRBD2. Germline CDR1 reads SEHNR; CDR2 reads FQNEAQ (reference sequence). The CDR3 is 16 amino acids. With 4 bases clipped from V and 4 bases from J, the junction kept 8 bases outside the gene matches. The CDR3 DNA follows: TGTGCCAGCAGCTCCTACCTAGCGGGAACTTACAATGAGCAGTTCTTC. Its translation: CASSSYLAGTYNEQFF.

This chain links TRBV27 with TRBJ2-4, with D uncertain. This CDR3 is 13 amino acids long. CDR1 is MNHEY, CDR2 SMNVEV, per germline (reference sequence). The V end was cut by 6 bases, the J end by 1 base, with 7 bases between. The chain's CDR3 is CASRGMAKNIQYF. The CDR3 DNA follows: TGTGCCAGCAGGGGGATGGCCAAAAACATTCAGTACTTC.

This clone appeared a few times. The chain recombines TRBV6-5 with TRBJ2-7; TRBD1 agrees at 8 bases. The germline V gene has CDR1 MNHEY and CDR2 SVGAGI. This CDR3 is 15 amino acids long. With V trimmed by 4 bases and J by 2 bases, 7 bases remained unmatched. The CDR3 spells CASSSDRGPAYEQYF. Written as DNA, the CDR3 is TGTGCCAGCAGTTCCGACAGGGGACCGGCCTACGAGCAGTACTTC.

The chain uses TRBV19 and TRBJ2-7, with TRBD1 matching over 10 bases. From germline, CDR1 is LNHDA and CDR2 SQIVND (reference sequence). There are 14 residues in the CDR3. Trimming took 4 bases from V and 6 from J; bases not matched to a gene: 6. The CDR3 sequence is CASSKRDRGSEQYF. The CDR3 DNA reads TGTGCCAGTAGTAAAAGGGACAGGGGTAGCGAGCAGTACTTC.

This sequence joins TRBV13 and TRBJ2-3; no firm D call. Germline V lookup: CDR1 PRHDT, CDR2 FYEKMQ (reference sequence). Between the trimmed V and J ends, which lost 5 bases and 3 bases, there was a span of 21 bases. This CDR3 comprises 17 residues. CDR3 in DNA: TGTGCCAGCAGCCAAACCTGGCCGGTCCAGGTTACAGATACGCAGTATTTT. Protein: CASSQTWPVQVTDTQYF. Together with reference TRBV13 and TRBJ2-3, the CDR3 gives the full variable domain: AAGVIQSPRHLIKEKRETATLKCYPIPRHDTVYWYQQGPGQDPQFLISFYEKMQSDKGSIPDRFSAQQFSDYHSELNMSSLELGDSALYFCASSQTWPVQVTDTQYFGPGTRLTVL.

The chain links TRBV2 to TRBJ2-1, with 8 bases that match TRBD1. V lost 5 bases, J lost 0 bases, and 18 bases stayed unmatched. The germline gives CDR1 SNHLY, CDR2 FYNNEI. The CDR3 has 20 residues. CDR3 protein: CASSQTGTGQQSLSYNEQFF. DNA for the CDR3: TGTGCCAGCAGTCAGACCGGGACAGGTCAACAATCCCTCTCCTACAATGAGCAGTTCTTC.

The rearrangement uses TRBV5-1 and TRBJ2-1; tentatively, D is TRBD2 (6 bases). Germline loops: CDR1 SGHRS, CDR2 YFSETQ. The CDR3 totals 14 residues. The V end lost 1 base, the J end lost 3 bases, and 8 bases lay between the germline ends. The CDR3 is CASSLTSFYNEQFF. The CDR3 nucleotides read TGCGCCAGCAGCTTGACTAGCTTCTACAATGAGCAGTTCTTC.

The rearrangement links TRBV18 to TRBJ1-1; 9 nucleotides agree with TRBD1. Germline CDR1 KGHSH, CDR2 LQKENI. The junction had 9 bases not matched to a gene; V was cut back by 3 bases and J by 10 bases. This CDR3 contains 14 residues. The CDR3 DNA reads TGTGCCAGCTCACCTTACGGACAGGGACAGGGAGCTTTCTTT. This sequence encodes CASSPYGQGQGAFF.

This clone was recorded once. V and J are TRBV4-1 and TRBJ2-7, with 12 bases fitting TRBD2. Per germline, CDR1 MGHRA and CDR2 YSYEKL. Unmatched junction bases numbered 7, after V lost 1 base and J lost 6 bases. The CDR3 has 16 amino acids. The CDR3 sequence: CASSQVWRLAGAEQYF. The DNA of the CDR3 is TGCGCCAGCAGCCAAGTTTGGCGACTAGCGGGAGCCGAGCAGTACTTC.

V and J are TRBV7-9 and TRBJ2-5; D perhaps matches TRBD2 (5 bases). Trimming removed 1 base from V and 2 bases from J, with 17 bases in between. The germline gives CDR1 SEHNR, CDR2 FQNEAQ (reference sequence). CDR3 length: 17 residues. The CDR3, as DNA: TGTGCCAGCAGCTTAGGAACGGGGTACAGAGCGCAAGAGACCCAGTACTTC. Amino acid sequence: CASSLGTGYRAQETQYF.